These 26 T cell receptor beta chains were all obtained from the same sample, sequenced in a study of control samples from healthy donors and cancer patients (TCRdb year 2020). The library was obtained by the immunoSEQ multiplex PCR assay. The table was pulled from immuneACCESS by TCRdb, which kept in-frame rearrangements only. Such tables lose some clones; where checked, under half of the loss comes from unresolved V genes, and the rest has no known cause. For this sample the table gives more than 150,000 clones, of which 90% to 95% were detected only once. The top ten clonotypes cover more than 1.2% of the sample. Sequencing was performed on blood. All receptors derive from a man aged 18 to 29 in good health.

This clone was counted a single time. The rearrangement uses TRBV19 and TRBJ2-5, with TRBD2 matching over 8 bases. The germline gives CDR1 LNHDA, CDR2 SQIVND (reference sequence). The CDR3 extends over 15 amino acids. V lost 8 bases, J lost 7 bases, and 15 bases stayed unmatched. CDR3: CASASLADERATQYF. The CDR3 region has the DNA TGTGCCAGTGCCTCACTAGCGGATGAAAGAGCGACCCAGTACTTC.

This rearrangement joins TRBV9 to TRBJ2-2, with TRBD2 matching 10 bases. There are 18 residues in the CDR3. Germline loops: CDR1 SGDLS, CDR2 YYNGEE. The V gene end was trimmed by 3 bases and the J gene end by 3 bases; junction bases not matched to a gene: 11. CDR3 in DNA: TGTGCCAGCAGCGGCCTCCCCTGGCTAGCGGGGGACACCGGGGAGCTGTTTTTT. Protein product: CASSGLPWLAGDTGELFF.

The chain has TRBV20-1 and TRBJ1-2; D not certain. The CDR3 totals 11 residues. Looked up from germline, CDR1 is DFQATT and CDR2 is SNEGSKA (reference sequence). The V and J ends lost 2 bases and 4 bases respectively, with 5 bases between them. The CDR3 reads CSARSGYGYTF. The CDR3 nucleotides read TGCAGTGCTAGATCCGGCTATGGCTACACCTTC.

The CDR3 is CASSIGQTSSYEQYF. The DNA of the CDR3 is TGTGCCAGTAGTATAGGACAGACCAGCTCCTACGAGCAGTACTTC. V gene TRBV19 combines with J gene TRBJ2-7; D possibly corresponds to TRBD1 (5 bases). CDR1 and CDR2 from the germline V gene are LNHDA and SQIVND (reference sequence). The germline V and J ends were trimmed by 1 base and 0 bases, with 10 bases remaining between them. The CDR3 totals 15 residues.

The rearrangement links TRBV10-2 to TRBJ1-5; maybe TRBD1 (5 bases). Germline V CDR1 and CDR2: WSHSY, SAAADI. Between the trimmed V and J ends, which lost 7 bases and 1 base, there was a span of 11 bases. The CDR3 totals 14 residues. CDR3 coding DNA: TGCGCCAGCACCAACTGGGGGAGCAATCAGCCCCAGCATTTT. Encoded protein: CASTNWGSNQPQHF.

This chain connects TRBV27 to TRBJ1-6; TRBD1 is a possible D gene (6 bases). Deletions cut 8 bases from V and 8 bases from J, with 13 bases between. The CDR3 runs 13 residues. Germline V gene lookup returns CDR1 MNHEY and CDR2 SMNVEV (reference sequence). CDR3 region: CASGGGMDSPLHF. DNA for the CDR3: TGTGCCAGCGGAGGGGGAATGGATTCACCCCTCCACTTT.

The gene calls are TRBV5-1 and TRBJ2-7; 12 nucleotides agree with TRBD1. J lost 6 bases, V lost 4 bases, and 8 bases had no gene match. The CDR3 consists of 15 residues. CDR1 is SGHRS and CDR2 is YFSETQ in the germline V gene. CDR3 in amino acids: CASSPFGTGGLEQYF. DNA for the CDR3: TGCGCCAGCAGCCCGTTTGGGACAGGGGGCCTCGAGCAGTACTTC.

The chain recombines TRBV9 with TRBJ2-5; TRBD2 agrees at 7 bases. With 2 bases clipped from V and 6 bases from J, the junction kept 7 bases outside the gene matches. Germline CDR1 and CDR2: SGDLS and YYNGEE. The CDR3 sequence is 14 residues long. The CDR3 sequence is CASSVTPGGQTQYF. For the CDR3, the DNA is TGTGCCAGCAGCGTCACCCCGGGGGGTCAGACCCAGTACTTC.

V and J are TRBV12-5 and TRBJ2-2; 7 bases align to TRBD1. J was trimmed by 2 bases and V by 6 bases; bases with no gene match: 12. Per the germline V gene, CDR1 is LGHNT and CDR2 is FRNRAP. The CDR3 totals 17 residues. Written as DNA, the CDR3 is TGTGCTAGTGGCACGGAGACAGGGTTTTTTAACACCGGGGAGCTGTTTTTT. Translation: CASGTETGFFNTGELFF.

This clone has just one count. Here the CDR3 reads CAWGRDPGQGVNEQYF. Here the CDR3 DNA reads TGTGCCTGGGGTAGGGACCCGGGACAGGGCGTGAACGAGCAGTACTTC. The gene calls are TRBV30 and TRBJ2-7; 9 bases are a match to TRBD1. The junction had 16 bases not matched to a gene; V was cut back by 5 bases and J by 5 bases. There are 16 residues in the CDR3. Germline V gene lookup returns CDR1 GTSNPN and CDR2 SVGIG (reference sequence).

This chain connects TRBV10-3 to TRBJ1-4; D gene unclear. This CDR3 contains 12 residues. Per the germline V gene, CDR1 is ENHRY and CDR2 is SYGVKD. V lost 0 bases and J 7 bases, leaving 3 bases between the germline ends. CDR3 nucleotides: TGTGCCATCAGTGAGTCGGGTGAAAAACTGTTTTTT. This gives the protein CAISESGEKLFF.

This chain links TRBV9 with TRBJ2-3; a possible D gene is TRBD1 (5 bases). The CDR3 runs to 15 residues. V lost 3 bases and J lost 2, with 13 bases in between. Germline CDR1 SGDLS, CDR2 YYNGEE. The chain's CDR3 is CASSGEGAVTDTQYF. In DNA form, the CDR3 reads TGTGCCAGCAGCGGAGAAGGGGCAGTCACAGATACGCAGTATTTT.

The gene calls are TRBV5-4 and TRBJ1-1, with D possibly being TRBD1 (6 bases). The CDR3 has 14 residues. V lost 1 base, J lost 4 bases, and 11 bases lay in between. The germline gives CDR1 SGHNT, CDR2 YYREEE (reference sequence). CDR3 nucleotide sequence: TGTGCCAGCAGCTTGAGGGGGACGGGCACTGAAGCTTTCTTT. It is translated as CASSLRGTGTEAFF.

CDR3 bases: TGTGCCAGCTCACCGCCGGGACGGAGAAACACTGAAGCTTTCTTT. Its translation is CASSPPGRRNTEAFF. V is TRBV18 and J is TRBJ1-1; D may be TRBD1 (5 bases). The length of the CDR3 is 15 residues. CDR1 and CDR2 (germline): KGHSH, LQKENI. Trimming cost V 3 bases and J 2 bases, with 13 bases left between them. The full variable domain, with the rest looked up from reference TRBV18 and TRBJ1-1, is NAGVMQNPRHLVRRRGQEARLRCSPMKGHSHVYWYRQLPEEGLKFMVYLQKENIIDESGMPKERFSAEFPKEGPSILRIQQVVRGDSAAYFCASSPPGRRNTEAFFGQGTRLTVV.

The chain combines TRBV9 with TRBJ2-5, with TRBD1 as a possible D gene (6 bases). The length of the CDR3 is 13 residues. Germline values: CDR1 SGDLS, CDR2 YYNGEE. The V end was cut by 4 bases, the J end by 4 bases, with 11 bases between. CDR3 protein: CASSPEGVETQYF. In DNA form, the CDR3 reads TGTGCCAGCAGCCCTGAGGGGGTAGAGACCCAGTACTTC.

This clone turned up a few times. The gene calls are TRBV19 and TRBJ1-5; D unresolved. With 1 base removed from V and 4 bases from J, the gap between germline ends came to 5 bases. The CDR3 is 13 residues long. Germline V CDR1 and CDR2: LNHDA, SQIVND (reference sequence). CDR3 in DNA: TGTGCCAGTAGTATAGGCCAGAATCAGCCCCAGCATTTT. Translation: CASSIGQNQPQHF.

This clone was seen a few times. The rearrangement links TRBV9 to TRBJ1-1; D call uncertain. Germline-derived CDR1 and CDR2 are SGDLS and YYNGEE. The CDR3 length is 17 residues. V lost 5 bases and J lost 0, with 20 bases in between. Here the CDR3 DNA reads TGTGCCAGCAGTATAAACCCCACCCGGTTTATGAACACTGAAGCTTTCTTT. Protein sequence: CASSINPTRFMNTEAFF.

This clone appeared a single time. Other DNA sequences in this specimen translate into the identical CDR3. This chain links TRBV5-1 with TRBJ2-5; no clear D gene. The germline gives CDR1 SGHRS, CDR2 YFSETQ. The CDR3 loop spans 11 amino acids. Trimming shortened V by 4 bases and J by 0 bases, and 1 base separated the two germline ends. The CDR3 loop is CASSNQETQYF. CDR3 sequence (DNA): TGCGCCAGCAGCAACCAAGAGACCCAGTACTTC.

The chain recombines TRBV24-1 with TRBJ2-3; D may correspond to TRBD1 or TRBD2 (5 bases each). The V end was cut by 3 bases, the J end by 4 bases, with 13 bases between. CDR3 length: 15 residues. Germline assignment: CDR1 KGHDR and CDR2 SFDVKD. CDR3 amino acids: CATSDRGTDSDTQYF. The DNA of the CDR3 is TGTGCCACCAGTGATCGTGGGACGGATTCAGATACGCAGTATTTT.

The J gene is TRBJ1-1, the V gene TRBV27; no clear D gene. The germline V and J ends were trimmed by 2 bases and 0 bases, with 10 bases remaining between them. The length of the CDR3 is 15 residues. Germline CDR1 and CDR2: MNHEY and SMNVEV (reference sequence). The CDR3 protein is CASSLIWGMNTEAFF. CDR3 bases: TGTGCCAGCAGTTTAATATGGGGTATGAACACTGAAGCTTTCTTT.

V and J are TRBV10-3 and TRBJ2-2; 9 positions match TRBD2. CDR1 and CDR2 (germline): ENHRY, SYGVKD. The CDR3 spans 16 residues. The J segment lost 3 bases and the V segment lost 7 bases, leaving 9 bases of the junction unmatched. In DNA, the CDR3 is TGTGCCATCACCCCAGGGACTAGCATTGACACCGGGGAGCTGTTTTTT. It translates to CAITPGTSIDTGELFF.

The J gene is TRBJ2-7, the V gene TRBV5-8; D perhaps matches TRBD1 (6 bases). The length of the CDR3 is 18 residues. Germline CDR1 and CDR2: SGHTS and YDEGEE. V lost 4 bases, J lost 6 bases, and 29 bases lay in between. CDR3 in DNA: TGTGCCAGCAGCCCTCCCTTCGGGGCCAAACAGGGAACTGGCGAGCAGTACTTC. Protein sequence: CASSPPFGAKQGTGEQYF.

The CDR3, as DNA: TGTGCCAGCAGTTTCGCGCGGGACAGGGAGTCCTATAATTCACCCCTCCACTTT. This gives the protein CASSFARDRESYNSPLHF. This chain joins TRBV27 and TRBJ1-6, with TRBD1 matching over 9 bases. The CDR3 totals 18 residues. J was trimmed by 1 base and V by 3 bases; bases with no gene match: 7. Germline V gives CDR1 MNHEY, CDR2 SMNVEV (reference sequence).

The chain recombines TRBV9 with TRBJ1-2; no reliable D call. With 4 bases removed from V and 8 bases from J, the gap between germline ends came to 15 bases. Germline V gives CDR1 SGDLS, CDR2 YYNGEE. The CDR3 spans 13 residues. The chain's CDR3 is CASSSGRLGGYTF. In DNA form, the CDR3 reads TGTGCCAGCAGCTCCGGGAGACTGGGGGGCTACACCTTC.

V usage is TRBV5-1 and J usage is TRBJ1-6; D is uncertain. There are 14 residues in the CDR3. The ends were cut back, 0 bases at V and 8 bases at J, with 9 bases in the middle. The germline CDR1 and CDR2 sequences are SGHRS and YFSETQ. The CDR3 sequence: CASSLAGDYSPLHF. CDR3 DNA sequence: TGCGCCAGCAGCTTGGCCGGAGATTATTCACCCCTCCACTTT.

The CDR3 DNA is TGTGCCAGCAGCTCCACGGAGCGCGCTAACTATGGCTACACCTTC. It encodes CASSSTERANYGYTF. This sequence joins TRBV5-4 and TRBJ1-2, with no clear D. The CDR3 sequence is 15 residues long. Germline V gives CDR1 SGHNT, CDR2 YYREEE (reference sequence). The V end lost 3 bases, the J end lost 0 bases, and 12 bases lay between the germline ends.